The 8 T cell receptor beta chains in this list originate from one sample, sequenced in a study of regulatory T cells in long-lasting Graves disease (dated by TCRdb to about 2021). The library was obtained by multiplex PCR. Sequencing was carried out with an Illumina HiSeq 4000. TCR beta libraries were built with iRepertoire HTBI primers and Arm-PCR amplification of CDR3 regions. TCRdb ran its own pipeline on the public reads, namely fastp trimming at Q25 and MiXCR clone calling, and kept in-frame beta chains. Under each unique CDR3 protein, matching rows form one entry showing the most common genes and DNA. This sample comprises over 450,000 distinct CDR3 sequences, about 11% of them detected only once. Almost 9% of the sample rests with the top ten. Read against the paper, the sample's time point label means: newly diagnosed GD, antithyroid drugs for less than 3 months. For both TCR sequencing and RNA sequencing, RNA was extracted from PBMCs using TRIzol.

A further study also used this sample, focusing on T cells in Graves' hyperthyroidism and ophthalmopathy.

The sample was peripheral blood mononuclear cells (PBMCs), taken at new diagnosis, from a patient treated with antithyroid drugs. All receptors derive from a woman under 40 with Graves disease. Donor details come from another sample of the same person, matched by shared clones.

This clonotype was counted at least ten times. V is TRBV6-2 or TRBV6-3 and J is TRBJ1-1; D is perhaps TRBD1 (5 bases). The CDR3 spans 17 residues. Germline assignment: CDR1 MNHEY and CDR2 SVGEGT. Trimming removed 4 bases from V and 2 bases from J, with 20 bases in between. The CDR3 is CASSSSPAQVANTEAFF. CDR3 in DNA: TGTGCCAGCAGTTCGAGTCCCGCACAGGTCGCTAACACTGAAGCTTTCTTT.

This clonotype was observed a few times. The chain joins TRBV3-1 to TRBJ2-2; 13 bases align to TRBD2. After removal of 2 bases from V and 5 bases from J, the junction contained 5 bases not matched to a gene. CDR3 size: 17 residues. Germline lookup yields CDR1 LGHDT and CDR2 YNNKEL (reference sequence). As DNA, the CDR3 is TGTGCCAGCAGCCAACATCGGACTAGCGGGAGTACCGGGGAGCTGTTTTTT. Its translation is CASSQHRTSGSTGELFF. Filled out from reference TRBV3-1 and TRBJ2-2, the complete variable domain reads DTAVSQTPKYLVTQMGNDKSIKCEQNLGHDTMYWYKQDSKKFLKIMFSYNNKELIINETVPNRFSPKSPDKAHLNLHINSLELGDSAVYFCASSQHRTSGSTGELFFGEGSRLTVL.

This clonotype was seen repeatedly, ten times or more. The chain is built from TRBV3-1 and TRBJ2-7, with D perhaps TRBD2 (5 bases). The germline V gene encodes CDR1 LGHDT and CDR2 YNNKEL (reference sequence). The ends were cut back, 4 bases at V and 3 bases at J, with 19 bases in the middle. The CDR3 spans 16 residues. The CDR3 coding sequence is TGTGCCAGCAGCCCGCGCTCGGGGTCACCTTACTACGAGCAGTACTTC. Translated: CASSPRSGSPYYEQYF.

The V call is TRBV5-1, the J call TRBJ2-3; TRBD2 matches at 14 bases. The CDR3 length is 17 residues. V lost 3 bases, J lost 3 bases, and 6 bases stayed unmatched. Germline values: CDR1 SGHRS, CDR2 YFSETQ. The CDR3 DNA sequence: TGCGCCAGCAGCTCCGGGACTAGCGGGAGTAGAACAGATACGCAGTATTTT. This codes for CASSSGTSGSRTDTQYF.

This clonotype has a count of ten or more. The CDR3 nucleotides are TGTGCCAGCAGTTTATCCCTTGTGGCGGGAGCAAACCCAGATACGCAGTATTTT. Amino acid sequence: CASSLSLVAGANPDTQYF. This chain connects TRBV28 to TRBJ2-3, with 7 bases that match TRBD2. CDR1 MDHEN and CDR2 SYDVKM come from the germline V gene. The CDR3 contains 18 residues. The V and J ends lost 1 base and 4 bases, in that order; junction bases with no gene match: 14.

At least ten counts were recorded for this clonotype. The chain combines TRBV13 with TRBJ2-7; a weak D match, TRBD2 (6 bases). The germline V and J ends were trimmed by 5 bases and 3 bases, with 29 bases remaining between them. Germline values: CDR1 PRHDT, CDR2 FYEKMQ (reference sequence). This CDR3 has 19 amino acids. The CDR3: CASSTRSSNPGATYYEQYF. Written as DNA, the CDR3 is TGTGCCAGCAGCACCCGCTCTAGTAACCCGGGAGCCACTTACTACGAGCAGTACTTC.

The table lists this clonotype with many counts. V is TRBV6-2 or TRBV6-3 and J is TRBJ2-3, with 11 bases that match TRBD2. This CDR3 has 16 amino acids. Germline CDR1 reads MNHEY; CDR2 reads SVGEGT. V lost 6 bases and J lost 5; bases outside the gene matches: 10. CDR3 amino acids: CASRTTSGRFRDTQYF. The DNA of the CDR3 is TGTGCCAGCAGGACCACTAGCGGGAGATTTAGAGATACGCAGTATTTT.

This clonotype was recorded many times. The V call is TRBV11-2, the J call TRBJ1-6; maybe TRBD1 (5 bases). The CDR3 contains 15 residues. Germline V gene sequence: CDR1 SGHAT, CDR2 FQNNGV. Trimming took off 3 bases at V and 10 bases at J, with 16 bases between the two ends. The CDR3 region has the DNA TGTGCCAGCAGCTTGGATGGCAGGGTGAGCTCACCCCTCCACTTT. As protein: CASSLDGRVSSPLHF.